Described below is a single T cell receptor beta chain sequence and its context. The authors' processing: Estimates of nucleated cell counts were drawn from the amplification of reference gene primers. The assay was immunoSEQ multiplex PCR, and TCRdb's table has in-frame clones only and misses some. V and J calls and clone size follow that table, whereas D and trimming were derived from the DNA. The sample carries around 40,000 clones, over 80% recorded once. The data are from a study of blood T cell repertoires in COVID-19. Study-level background: Both acute and convalescent COVID-19 samples were obtained from the United States, Italy and Spain. PBMCs, B-cell-depleted T cells, or T cells provided the cDNA or gDNA that made up the material.

Trimming took off 7 bases at V and 0 bases at J, with 13 bases between the two ends. Germline assignment: CDR1 MNHEY and CDR2 SVGAGI. The CDR3 consists of 15 residues. The TCR sequence derives from a man in his fifties with active or convalescent COVID-19. The rearrangement links TRBV6-5 to TRBJ1-5; unclear D gene. Sequencing was carried out using peripheral blood. The CDR3 DNA follows: TGTGCCAGCACCCGAAGTCGGGATAGCAATCAGCCCCAGCATTTT. Its protein product is CASTRSRDSNQPQHF.